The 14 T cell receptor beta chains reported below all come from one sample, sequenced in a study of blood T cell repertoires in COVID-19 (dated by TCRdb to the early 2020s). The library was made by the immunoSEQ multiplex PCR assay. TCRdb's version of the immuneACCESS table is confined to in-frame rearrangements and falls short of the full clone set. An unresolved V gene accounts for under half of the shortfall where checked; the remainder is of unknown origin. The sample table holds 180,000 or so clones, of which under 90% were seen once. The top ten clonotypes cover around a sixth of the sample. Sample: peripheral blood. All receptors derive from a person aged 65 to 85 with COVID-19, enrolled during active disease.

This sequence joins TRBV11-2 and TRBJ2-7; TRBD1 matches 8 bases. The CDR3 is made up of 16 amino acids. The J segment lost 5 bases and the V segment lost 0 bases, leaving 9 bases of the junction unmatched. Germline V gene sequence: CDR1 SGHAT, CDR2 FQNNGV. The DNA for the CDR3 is TGTGCCAGCAGCTTAGATCTGGGCCAGGGGGCGAACGAGCAGTACTTC. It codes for CASSLDLGQGANEQYF.

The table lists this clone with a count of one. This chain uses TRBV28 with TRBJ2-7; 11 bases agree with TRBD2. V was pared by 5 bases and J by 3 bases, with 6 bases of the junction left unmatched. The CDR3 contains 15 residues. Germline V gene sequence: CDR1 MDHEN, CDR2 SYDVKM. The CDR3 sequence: CASSDTGTSGYEQYF. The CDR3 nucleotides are TGTGCCAGCAGTGATACCGGGACTAGCGGCTACGAGCAGTACTTC.

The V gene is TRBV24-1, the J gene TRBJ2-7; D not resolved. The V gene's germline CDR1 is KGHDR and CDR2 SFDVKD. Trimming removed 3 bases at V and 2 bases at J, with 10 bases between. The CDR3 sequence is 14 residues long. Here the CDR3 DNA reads TGTGCCACCAGTGATATGGCCTGGCCCTACGAGCAGTACTTC. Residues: CATSDMAWPYEQYF.

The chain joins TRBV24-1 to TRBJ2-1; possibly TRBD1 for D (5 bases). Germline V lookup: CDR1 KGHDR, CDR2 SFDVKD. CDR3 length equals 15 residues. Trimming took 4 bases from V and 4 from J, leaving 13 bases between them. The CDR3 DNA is TGTGCCACCAGTGACCGCGACAGAGGTTACAATGAGCAGTTCTTC. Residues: CATSDRDRGYNEQFF.

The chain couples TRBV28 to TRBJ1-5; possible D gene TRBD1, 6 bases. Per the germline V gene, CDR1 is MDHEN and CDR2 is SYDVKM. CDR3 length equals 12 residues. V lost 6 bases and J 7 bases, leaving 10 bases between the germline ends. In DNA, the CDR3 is TGTGCCAGCAGCACAGGGTTCCAGCCCCAGCATTTT. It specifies CASSTGFQPQHF. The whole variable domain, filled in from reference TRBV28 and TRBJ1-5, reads DVKVTQSSRYLVKRTGEKVFLECVQDMDHENMFWYRQDPGLGLRLIYFSYDVKMKEKGDIPEGYSVSREKKERFSLILESASTNQTSMYLCASSTGFQPQHFGDGTRLSIL.

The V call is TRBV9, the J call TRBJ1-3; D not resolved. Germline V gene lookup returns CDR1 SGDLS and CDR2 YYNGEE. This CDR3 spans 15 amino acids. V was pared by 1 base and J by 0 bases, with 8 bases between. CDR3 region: CASSVQANSGNTIYF. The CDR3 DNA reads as TGTGCCAGCAGCGTACAGGCTAACTCTGGAAACACCATATATTTT.

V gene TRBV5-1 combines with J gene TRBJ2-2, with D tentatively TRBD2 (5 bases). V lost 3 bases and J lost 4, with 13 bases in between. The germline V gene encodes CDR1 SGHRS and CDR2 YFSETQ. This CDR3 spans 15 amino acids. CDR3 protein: CASSSGLGITGELFF. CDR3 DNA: TGCGCCAGCAGCTCGGGATTAGGGATCACCGGGGAGCTGTTTTTT. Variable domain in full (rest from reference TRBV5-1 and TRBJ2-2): KAGVTQTPRYLIKTRGQQVTLSCSPISGHRSVSWYQQTPGQGLQFLFEYFSETQRNKGNFPGRFSGRQFSNSRSEMNVSTLELGDSALYLCASSSGLGITGELFFGEGSRLTVL.

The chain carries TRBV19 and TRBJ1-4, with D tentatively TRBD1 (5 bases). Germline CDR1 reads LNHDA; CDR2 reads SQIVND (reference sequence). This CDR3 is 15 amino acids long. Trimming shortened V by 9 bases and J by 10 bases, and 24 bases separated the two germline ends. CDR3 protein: CASHHPSAGRGKLFF. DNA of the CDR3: TGTGCCAGCCATCATCCGTCGGCGGGACGTGGAAAACTGTTTTTT.

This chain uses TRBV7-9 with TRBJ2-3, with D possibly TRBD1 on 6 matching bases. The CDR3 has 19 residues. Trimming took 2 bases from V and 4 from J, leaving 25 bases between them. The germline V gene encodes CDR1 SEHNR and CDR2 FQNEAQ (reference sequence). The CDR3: CASSLPEIGGLGFADTQYF. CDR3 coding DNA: TGTGCCAGCAGCTTACCGGAAATAGGGGGATTAGGTTTCGCAGATACGCAGTATTTT.

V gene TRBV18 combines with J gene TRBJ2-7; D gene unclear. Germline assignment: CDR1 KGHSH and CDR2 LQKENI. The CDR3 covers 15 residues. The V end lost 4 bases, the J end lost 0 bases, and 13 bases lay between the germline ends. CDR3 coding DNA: TGTGCCAGCTCACTTGTAGCCGATCGCTCCTACGAGCAGTACTTC. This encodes CASSLVADRSYEQYF.

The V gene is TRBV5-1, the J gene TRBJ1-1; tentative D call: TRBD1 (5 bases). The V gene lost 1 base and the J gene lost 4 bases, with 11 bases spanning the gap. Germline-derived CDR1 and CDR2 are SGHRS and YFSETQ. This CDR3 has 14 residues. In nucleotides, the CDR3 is TGCGCCAGCAGCTTGACGGGGGATATCACTGAAGCTTTCTTT. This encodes CASSLTGDITEAFF. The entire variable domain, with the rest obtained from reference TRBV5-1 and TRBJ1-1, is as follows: KAGVTQTPRYLIKTRGQQVTLSCSPISGHRSVSWYQQTPGQGLQFLFEYFSETQRNKGNFPGRFSGRQFSNSRSEMNVSTLELGDSALYLCASSLTGDITEAFFGQGTRLTVV.

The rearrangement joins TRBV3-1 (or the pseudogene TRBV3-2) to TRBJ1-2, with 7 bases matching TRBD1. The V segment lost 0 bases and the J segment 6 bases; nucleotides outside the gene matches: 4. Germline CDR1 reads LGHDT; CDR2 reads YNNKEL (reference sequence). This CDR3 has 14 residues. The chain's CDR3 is CASSQERGRHGYTF. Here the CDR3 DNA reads TGTGCCAGCAGCCAAGAGAGGGGGCGCCATGGCTACACCTTC.

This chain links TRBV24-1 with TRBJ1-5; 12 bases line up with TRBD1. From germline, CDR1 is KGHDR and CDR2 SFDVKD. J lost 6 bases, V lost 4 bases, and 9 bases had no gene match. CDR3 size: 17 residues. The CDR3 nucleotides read TGTGCCACCAGTGAGGGGGGACAGGGGGCATTCAGTCAGCCCCAGCATTTT. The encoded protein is CATSEGGQGAFSQPQHF.

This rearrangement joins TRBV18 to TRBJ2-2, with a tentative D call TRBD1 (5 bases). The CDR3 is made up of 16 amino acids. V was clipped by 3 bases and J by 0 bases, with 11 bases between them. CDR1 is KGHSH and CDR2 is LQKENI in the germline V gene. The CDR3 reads CASSPDVGANTGELFF. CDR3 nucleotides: TGTGCCAGCTCACCCGACGTAGGGGCGAACACCGGGGAGCTGTTTTTT.